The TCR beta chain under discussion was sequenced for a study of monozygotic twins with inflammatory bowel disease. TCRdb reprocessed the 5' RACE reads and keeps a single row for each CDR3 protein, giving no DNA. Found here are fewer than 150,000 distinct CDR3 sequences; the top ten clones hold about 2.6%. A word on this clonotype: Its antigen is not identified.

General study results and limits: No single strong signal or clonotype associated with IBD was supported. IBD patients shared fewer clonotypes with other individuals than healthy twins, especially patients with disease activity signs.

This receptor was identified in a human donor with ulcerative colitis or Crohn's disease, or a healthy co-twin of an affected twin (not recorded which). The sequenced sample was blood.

CDR3 region: CASSQDGLTYNEQYF. V is TRBV4-1 and J is TRBJ2-7. The CDR3 extends over 15 amino acids. Germline V CDR1 and CDR2: MGHRA, YSYEKL.